The entry below describes one T cell receptor beta chain. Its target is unknown. The data are from a study of a mutant IDH1 vaccine in newly diagnosed glioma. Study background: Mean patient age was around 40 years; approximately 60% were male and around 38% female.

The CDR3 spans 13 residues. CDR1 is SGHVS and CDR2 is FNYEAQ in the germline V gene. V was trimmed by 8 bases and J by 3 bases, leaving 13 bases between them. This sample's time point: week 35, safety follow-up. Vaccine doses each comprised 300 ug of mutant IDH1 20-mer peptide, with topical imiquimod. Scheduled for weeks 1, 3, 5, 7, 11, 15, 19 and 23, eight vaccinations were given to patients. The astrocytomas were IDH1-mutant, ATRX-negative, and WHO grade 3 or 4. This table comes from immunoSEQ multiplex PCR, and its TCRdb copy is limited to in-frame clones, with some not included. The sample contains around 53,000 clones, under 85% of which appear only once.

Specimen: PBMCs, collected from a glioma patient whose treatment included an IDH1 peptide vaccine. This clonotype originated in a man aged 35-49 years with glioma. The chain carries TRBV7-6 and TRBJ1-1; D may be TRBD1 (6 bases). CDR3 amino acids: CASGTQGYTEAFF. The CDR3 DNA reads TGTGCCAGCGGAACACAGGGATACACTGAAGCTTTCTTT.